The source of this T cell receptor beta chain is a study of cytomegalovirus exposure and HLA in healthy donors. The CDR3 extends over 14 amino acids. Germline V gene lookup returns CDR1 SGHNT and CDR2 YYREEE (reference sequence). The V gene lost 1 base and the J gene lost 0 bases, with 5 bases spanning the gap. Study-level results: Confirmation was obtained in vitro that three CMV-associated chains are specific for CMV antigens. Accurate prediction of HLA-A and HLA-B alleles (for most subjects) was reportedly achieved from TCR beta sequences.

Concerning this clone: What it binds is unknown.

Primers: 60 Vbeta forward and 13 Jbeta reverse. Authors' data handling: As a later analysis found, there were tens of millions of unique TCR beta chains, of which roughly 11 million were shared. Only in-frame clones appear in the TCRdb table, and some are missing; sequencing was by immunoSEQ multiplex PCR. The V and J calls and clone size were taken over from that table, and D and trimming were inferred from the DNA. Of around 170,000 clones in the sample, about four fifths were seen once. The TCR sequence derives from a woman in her forties or fifties in good health and CMV-seronegative. Sequenced: PBMCs. The chain recombines TRBV5-4 with TRBJ2-4, with D possibly TRBD2 on 5 matching bases. The chain's CDR3 is CASSLRGAKNIQYF. As DNA, the CDR3 is TGTGCCAGCAGCTTGCGGGGAGCCAAAAACATTCAGTACTTC.